This TCR beta chain stems from a study of PD-1 blockade in classical Hodgkin lymphoma. Findings of the study overall: The study found that TCR diversity rose significantly by C4D1 in CD4+ but not CD8+ cells. Complete responders showed a baseline diversity that resembled the diversity of newly diagnosed patients.

Assay used: immunoSEQ multiplex PCR; TCRdb lists only in-frame clones, some missing. The table records about 30,000 clones, 86% of them present only once. For this clone: Its antigen remains unidentified.

Trimming stripped 1 base from V and 5 bases from J, with 8 bases between. The CDR3 is 14 amino acids. Germline values: CDR1 SGHAT, CDR2 FQNNGV. Documented time point: cycle 4 day 1 (C4D1), after six to seven weeks of nivolumab. Autologous stem cell transplantation was followed by relapse in every patient, and brentuximab vedotin exposure varied. Researchers used magnetic negative selection to pull out pure CD4+ T cells from thawed PBMCs. Best responses were complete response, partial response or progressive disease. The clonotype was recovered from a human donor with classical Hodgkin lymphoma. This chain links TRBV11-2 with TRBJ2-2; a weak D match, TRBD2 (5 bases). Here the sequenced sample was CD4+ T cells from blood, taken before the fourth cycle of nivolumab. CDR3 protein: CASSLAGKTGELFF. CDR3 sequence (DNA): TGTGCCAGCAGCTTAGCGGGGAAGACCGGGGAGCTGTTTTTT.